Reported below is one TCR beta chain. The target antigen is unknown. The CDR3 totals 15 residues. The V gene's germline CDR1 is SGHDT and CDR2 YYEEEE. This sample is part of a study of CXCR3-negative and CXCR3-positive naive CD8 T cells. Study-wide findings and caveats: Naive cells, whether CXCR3-negative or CXCR3-positive, had similar TRBV-TRBJ usage, while memory cells differed. Once cells were cryopreserved, CXCR3 expression went down partly, and most assays used fresh PBMCs. Hydrophobicity was higher for TRB CDR3s found in CXCR3-positive naive cells than in CXCR3-negative naive cells.

5' RACE that incorporated UMI labels was used to prepare the TRB cDNA libraries. For each CDR3 protein, TCRdb gives one entry from its re-call of the 5' RACE reads, without DNA. This table holds around 81,000 distinct CDR3 sequences. Cells that were CD45RO-CCR7+CD27+CD95- constituted naive CD8+ T cells. The sequence was obtained from a human donor in good health. Some clones in this sample may be carry-over from other donors' samples. The chain carries TRBV5-6 and TRBJ2-5; TCRdb designates TRBD1, a call that cannot be tested without DNA. The sequenced sample was naive CXCR3- CD8+ T cells from blood. Subset specified: CD45RO-CCR7+CD27+CD95- naive CD8+ T cells lacking CXCR3 (TNR3-). The CDR3 sequence is CASSLARAPQETQYF.